Listed below are T cell receptor beta chains from one sample, sequenced in a study of monozygotic twins with inflammatory bowel disease. TCRdb re-called the 5' RACE reads and shows each CDR3 protein once, DNA omitted. The sample data list 150,000 or so distinct CDR3 sequences. The sequencing sample was made of blood. Receptors were obtained from a human donor with ulcerative colitis or Crohn's disease, or a healthy co-twin of an affected twin (not recorded which). CDR3s include the opening cysteine and the closing phenylalanine or tryptophan. The order of the fields is CDR3 protein, J gene, V gene.

CASSISGVTDTQYF TRBJ2-3 TRBV7-2
CASSVRVGQETQYF TRBJ2-5 TRBV5-1
CASLRQGWDQPQHF TRBJ1-5 TRBV19
CASSLIGREIEGYGYTF TRBJ1-2 TRBV7-9
CASSQDQGGGATNEKLFF TRBJ1-4 TRBV4-1
CASSSPTHGTTGSYNEQFF TRBJ2-1 TRBV5-1
CTSSLAALGPEAFF TRBJ1-1 TRBV7-6
CASRQGEGQPQHF TRBJ1-5 TRBV12-3/TRBV12-4
CATSRDRGTEAFF TRBJ1-1 TRBV15
CASKNGQYKGEQFF TRBJ2-1 TRBV6-1
CSARDQQGGTGELFF TRBJ2-2 TRBV20-1
CAWDYSGGPGDTQYF TRBJ2-3 TRBV30
CAISESVRGYGYTF TRBJ1-2 TRBV10-3
CAISESSESYNEQFF TRBJ2-1 TRBV10-3
CASSSGQGWEKLFF TRBJ1-4 TRBV12-3/TRBV12-4
CASSFGGREETQYF TRBJ2-5 TRBV5-6
CASTKTGWNSPLHF TRBJ1-6 TRBV27
CASSRTGTFSTDTQYF TRBJ2-3 TRBV19
CSATGTARSTQYF TRBJ2-3 TRBV20-1
CASWSYNEQFF TRBJ2-1 TRBV10-3
CASRPGTDTQYF TRBJ2-3 TRBV12-3/TRBV12-4
CASSLLRGGEPQHF TRBJ1-5 TRBV7-2
CASNTGSYEQYF TRBJ2-7 TRBV25-1
CSPLGAGDTQYF TRBJ2-3 TRBV20-1
CASSRDRNTEAFF TRBJ1-1 TRBV7-2
CASSRGTGSNQPQHF TRBJ1-5 TRBV4-2
CASSWSGSSGNTIYF TRBJ1-3 TRBV5-1